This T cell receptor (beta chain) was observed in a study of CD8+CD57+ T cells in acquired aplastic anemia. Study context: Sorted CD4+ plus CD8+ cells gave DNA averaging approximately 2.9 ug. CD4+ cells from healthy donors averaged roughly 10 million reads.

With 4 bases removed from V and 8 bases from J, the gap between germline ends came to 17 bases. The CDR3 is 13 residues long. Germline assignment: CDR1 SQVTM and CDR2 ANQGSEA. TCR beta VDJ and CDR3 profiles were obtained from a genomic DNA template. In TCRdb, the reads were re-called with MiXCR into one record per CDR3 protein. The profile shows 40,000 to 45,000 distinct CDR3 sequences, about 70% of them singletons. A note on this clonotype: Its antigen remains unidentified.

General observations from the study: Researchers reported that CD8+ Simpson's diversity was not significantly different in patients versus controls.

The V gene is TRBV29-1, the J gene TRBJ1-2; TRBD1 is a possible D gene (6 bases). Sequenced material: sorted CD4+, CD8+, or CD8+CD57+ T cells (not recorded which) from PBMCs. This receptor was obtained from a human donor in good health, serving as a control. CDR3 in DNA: TGCAGCGTTGGAGGACAGATAGGAGGGGGCTACACCTTC. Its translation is CSVGGQIGGGYTF.